This record looks at one T cell receptor beta chain sequence and its context. Its antigen remains unknown. CDR3 length: 15 amino acids. Germline V gene lookup returns CDR1 LNHNV and CDR2 YYDKDF (reference sequence). J lost 7 bases, V lost 0 bases, and 7 bases had no gene match. This entry is derived from a study of identical twins. MiXCR was run by TCRdb on the 5' RACE reads, yielding one entry per CDR3 protein. The sample includes about 300,000 distinct CDR3 sequences, 9% to 15% seen only once; the top ten take 7.2%. Study-wide results and limits: Invariant MAIT and iNKT cells could partly confound zero-insertion analyses.

These data are also associated with another study on yellow fever vaccine responses in identical twins.

The TCR was taken from a young woman in good health. The chain has TRBV15 and TRBJ2-7, with 9 bases matching TRBD1. The material sequenced was CD8+ T cells sorted from blood. The chain's CDR3 is CATSRDRGQGYEQYF. In DNA, the CDR3 is TGTGCCACCAGCAGAGATCGAGGACAGGGGTATGAGCAGTACTTC.